This T cell receptor (beta chain) was documented in a study of T cell changes during pregnancy in multiple sclerosis. CDR1 and CDR2 (germline): SNHLY, FYNNEI. V was pared by 5 bases and J by 1 base, with 9 bases between. The CDR3 spans 14 residues. Libraries were prepared by immunoSEQ multiplex PCR; TCRdb keeps only in-frame clonotypes and omits some of them. The sample has about 59,000 clones, less than 95% seen once. This receptor was obtained from a female donor with multiple sclerosis, enrolled in a pregnancy study. V usage is TRBV2 and J usage is TRBJ1-5, with D perhaps matching TRBD1 (6 bases). The sequences come from CD8+ T cells from peripheral blood mononuclear cells, collected after pregnancy. CDR3 nucleotides: TGTGCCAGCAGTTGGGACAACAGCAATCAGCCCCAGCATTTT. Protein product: CASSWDNSNQPQHF.